This T cell receptor beta chain was sequenced during a study of T cells in Graves' hyperthyroidism and ophthalmopathy. Regions amplified from RNA transcripts were the TCR beta CDR3 regions. The HTBI primer set drove a first-round RT-PCR of the TCR CDR3. Via MiXCR, TCRdb re-called the multiplex PCR reads, giving one row per CDR3 protein. The sample contains under 400,000 distinct CDR3 sequences, about 21% of which appear only once. CDR3 length: 10 amino acids. Germline V gives CDR1 SGDLS, CDR2 YYNGEE. Comments on this clonotype: The germline gene is not matched at one end of the junction; a read error may be the cause.

Sequencing was done on a sample of blood. This receptor was obtained from a woman aged 50 to 60 with Graves' hyperthyroidism. The V gene is TRBV9, the J gene TRBJ1-2; D unresolved. The CDR3, as DNA: TGTGCCTGCAGTGGCGTTGGCTACACCTTC. Translation: CACSGVGYTF.